A selection of T cell receptor beta chains follows, all from one sample in a study of T cells expressing NK-cell markers. No DNA is given; TCRdb re-called the 5' RACE reads and lists each CDR3 protein once. This repertoire includes about 260,000 distinct CDR3 sequences. What was sequenced was blood T cells: a sorted CD56 or NKG2C T cell subset, CD4+ or CD8+ T cells, or bulk PBMC T cells (not recorded which). These receptor sequences come from a man between 18 and 29 years old in good health. Each CDR3 is given with its conserved first and last residue. Fields, in order: V gene, J gene, CDR3 protein.

V gene: TRBV7-2; J gene: TRBJ2-3; CDR3 protein: CASSPLNTDTQYF
V gene: TRBV12-3/TRBV12-4; J gene: TRBJ2-5; CDR3 protein: CASSPWRRETQYF
V gene: TRBV5-1; J gene: TRBJ2-2; CDR3 protein: CASRVGQANTGELFF
V gene: TRBV12-3/TRBV12-4; J gene: TRBJ2-1; CDR3 protein: CASSLSTSGSANEQFF
V gene: TRBV24-1; J gene: TRBJ2-1; CDR3 protein: CATSDTSGTEYNEQFF
V gene: TRBV29-1; J gene: TRBJ1-5; CDR3 protein: CSVGGADNQPQHF
V gene: TRBV20-1; J gene: TRBJ2-1; CDR3 protein: CSGSVGPSVYNEQFF
V gene: TRBV20-1; J gene: TRBJ1-1; CDR3 protein: CSARRAGGVWTEAFF
V gene: TRBV7-9; J gene: TRBJ2-5; CDR3 protein: CASSPKPPRKETQYF
V gene: TRBV28; J gene: TRBJ1-5; CDR3 protein: CASSFGRGIRQPVKPQHF
V gene: TRBV28; J gene: TRBJ2-3; CDR3 protein: CASSYRGRAEDTQYF
V gene: TRBV6-5; J gene: TRBJ2-3; CDR3 protein: CASSFTGTIDTQYF
V gene: TRBV20-1; J gene: TRBJ1-4; CDR3 protein: CSARTIPGQGDEKLFF
V gene: TRBV20-1; J gene: TRBJ2-5; CDR3 protein: CSAGAVNGETQYF
V gene: TRBV30; J gene: TRBJ2-3; CDR3 protein: CAWSAPSDRATQYF
V gene: TRBV4-2; J gene: TRBJ2-3; CDR3 protein: CASSQDSLAGSTDTQYF
V gene: TRBV18; J gene: TRBJ1-2; CDR3 protein: CASSPRDSSNYGYTF
V gene: TRBV20-1; J gene: TRBJ2-2; CDR3 protein: CSAKSQDRAGELFF